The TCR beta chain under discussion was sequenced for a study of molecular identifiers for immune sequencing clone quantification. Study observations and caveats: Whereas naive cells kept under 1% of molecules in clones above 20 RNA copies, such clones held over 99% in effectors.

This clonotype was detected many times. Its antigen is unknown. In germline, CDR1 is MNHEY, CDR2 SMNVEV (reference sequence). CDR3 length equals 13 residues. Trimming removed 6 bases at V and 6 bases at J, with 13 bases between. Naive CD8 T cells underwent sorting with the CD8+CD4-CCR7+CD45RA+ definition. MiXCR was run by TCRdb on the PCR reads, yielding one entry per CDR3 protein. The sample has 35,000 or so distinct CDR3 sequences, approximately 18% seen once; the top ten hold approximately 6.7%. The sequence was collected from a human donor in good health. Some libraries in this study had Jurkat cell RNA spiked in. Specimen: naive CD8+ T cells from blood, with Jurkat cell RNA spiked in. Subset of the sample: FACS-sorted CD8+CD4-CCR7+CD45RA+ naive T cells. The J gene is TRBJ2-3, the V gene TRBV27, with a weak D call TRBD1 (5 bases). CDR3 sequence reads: CASSEWGFDTQYF. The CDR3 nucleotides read TGTGCCAGCAGCGAGTGGGGCTTTGATACGCAGTATTTT.